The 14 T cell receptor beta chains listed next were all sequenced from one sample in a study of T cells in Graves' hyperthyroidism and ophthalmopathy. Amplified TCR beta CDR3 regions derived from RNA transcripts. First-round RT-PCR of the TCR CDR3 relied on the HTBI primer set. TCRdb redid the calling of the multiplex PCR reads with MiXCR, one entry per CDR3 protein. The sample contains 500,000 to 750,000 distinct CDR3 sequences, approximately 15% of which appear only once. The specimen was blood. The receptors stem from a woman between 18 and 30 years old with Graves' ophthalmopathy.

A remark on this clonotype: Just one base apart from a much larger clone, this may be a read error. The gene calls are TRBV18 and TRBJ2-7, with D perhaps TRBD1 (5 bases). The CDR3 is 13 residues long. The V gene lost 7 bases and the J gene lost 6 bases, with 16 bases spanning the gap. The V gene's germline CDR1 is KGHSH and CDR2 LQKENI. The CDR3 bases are TGTGCCAGCTTACTCTCCGACAGTTCCGAGCAGTACTTC. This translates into CASLLSDSSEQYF.

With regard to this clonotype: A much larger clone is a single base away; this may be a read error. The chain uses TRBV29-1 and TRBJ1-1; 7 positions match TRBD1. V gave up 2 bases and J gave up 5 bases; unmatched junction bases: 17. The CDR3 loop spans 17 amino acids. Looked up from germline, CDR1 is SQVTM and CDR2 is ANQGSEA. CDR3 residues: CSVEKKRGRNMRTEAFF. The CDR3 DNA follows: TGCAGCGTTGAAAAAAAGAGGGGGCGCAACATGAGGACTGAAGCTTTCTTT. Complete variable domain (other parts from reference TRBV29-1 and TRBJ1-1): SAVISQKPSRDICQRGTSLTIQCQVDSQVTMMFWYRQQPGQSLTLIATANQGSEATYESGFVIDKFPISRPNLTFSTLTVSNMSPEDSSIYLCSVEKKRGRNMRTEAFFGQGTRLTVV.

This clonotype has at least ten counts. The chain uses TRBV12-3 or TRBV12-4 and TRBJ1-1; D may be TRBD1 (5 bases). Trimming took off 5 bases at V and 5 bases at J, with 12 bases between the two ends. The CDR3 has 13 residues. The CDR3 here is CASSRGGPTEAFF. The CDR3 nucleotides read TGTGCCAGCAGTAGGGGCGGTCCAACTGAAGCTTTCTTT.

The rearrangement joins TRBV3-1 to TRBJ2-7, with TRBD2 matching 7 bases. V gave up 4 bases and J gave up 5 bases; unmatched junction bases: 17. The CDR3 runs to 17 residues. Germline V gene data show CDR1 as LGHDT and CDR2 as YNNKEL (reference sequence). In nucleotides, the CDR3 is TGTGCCAGCAGCCCAGCCCCTCTAGGGGAGGGGTCCCACGAGCAGTACTTC. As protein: CASSPAPLGEGSHEQYF.

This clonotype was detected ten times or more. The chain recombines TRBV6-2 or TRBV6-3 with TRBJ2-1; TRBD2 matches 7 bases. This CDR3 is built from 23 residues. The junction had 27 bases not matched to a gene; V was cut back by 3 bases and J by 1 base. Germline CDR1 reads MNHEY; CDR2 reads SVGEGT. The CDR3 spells CASSYSITRPASGQKGSYNEQFF. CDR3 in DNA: TGTGCCAGCAGTTATTCTATAACGCGTCCGGCTAGCGGTCAAAAGGGGTCCTACAATGAGCAGTTCTTC.

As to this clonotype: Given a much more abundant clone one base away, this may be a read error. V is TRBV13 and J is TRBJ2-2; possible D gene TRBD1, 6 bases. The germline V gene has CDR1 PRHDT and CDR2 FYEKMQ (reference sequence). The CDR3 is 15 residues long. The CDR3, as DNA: TGTGCCAGCAGCACGGTGGGGGCGAACACCGGGGAGCCGTTTTTT. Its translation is CASSTVGANTGEPFF. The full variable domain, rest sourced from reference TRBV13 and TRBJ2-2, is AAGVIQSPRHLIKEKRETATLKCYPIPRHDTVYWYQQGPGQDPQFLISFYEKMQSDKGSIPDRFSAQQFSDYHSELNMSSLELGDSALYFCASSTVGANTGEPFFGEGSRLTVL.

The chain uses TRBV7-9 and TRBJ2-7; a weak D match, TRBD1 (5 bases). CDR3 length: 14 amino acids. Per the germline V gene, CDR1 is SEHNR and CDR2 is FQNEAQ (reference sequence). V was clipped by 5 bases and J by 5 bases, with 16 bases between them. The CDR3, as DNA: TGTGCCAGCAGCCTTTCGGCCGGACAAAACGAGCAGTACTTC. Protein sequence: CASSLSAGQNEQYF.

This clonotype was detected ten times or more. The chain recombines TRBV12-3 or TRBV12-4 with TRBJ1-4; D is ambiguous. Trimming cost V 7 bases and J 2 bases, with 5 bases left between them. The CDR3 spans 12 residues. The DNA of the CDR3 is TGTGCCAGCATGAGGACTAATGAAAAACTGTTTTTT. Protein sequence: CASMRTNEKLFF.

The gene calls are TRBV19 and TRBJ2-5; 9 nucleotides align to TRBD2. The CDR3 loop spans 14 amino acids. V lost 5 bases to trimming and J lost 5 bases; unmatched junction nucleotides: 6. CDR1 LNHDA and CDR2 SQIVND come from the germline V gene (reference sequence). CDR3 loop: CASSWVAGEETQYF. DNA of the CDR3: TGTGCCAGTAGTTGGGTAGCGGGAGAGGAGACCCAGTACTTC.

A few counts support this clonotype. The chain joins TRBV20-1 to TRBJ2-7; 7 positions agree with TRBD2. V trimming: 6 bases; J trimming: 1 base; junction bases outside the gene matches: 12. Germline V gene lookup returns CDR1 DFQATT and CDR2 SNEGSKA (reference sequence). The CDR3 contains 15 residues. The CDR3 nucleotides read TGCAGTGCCCTCAATCCGGGACTAAATTCCTACGAGCAGTACTTC. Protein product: CSALNPGLNSYEQYF.

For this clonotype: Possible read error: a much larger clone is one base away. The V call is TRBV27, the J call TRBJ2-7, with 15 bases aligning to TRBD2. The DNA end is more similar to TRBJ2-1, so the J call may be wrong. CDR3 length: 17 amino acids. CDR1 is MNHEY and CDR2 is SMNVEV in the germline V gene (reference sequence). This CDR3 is CASGLAGGPGLFYEQFF. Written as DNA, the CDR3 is TGTGCCAGCGGACTAGCGGGAGGGCCGGGCCTTTTCTACGAGCAGTTCTTC.

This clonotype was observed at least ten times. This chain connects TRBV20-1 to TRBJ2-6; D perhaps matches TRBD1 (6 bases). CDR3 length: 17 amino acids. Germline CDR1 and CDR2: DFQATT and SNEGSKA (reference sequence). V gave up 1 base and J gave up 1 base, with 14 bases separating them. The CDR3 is CSARGGTGQSGANVLTF. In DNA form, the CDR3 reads TGCAGTGCTAGAGGGGGAACAGGGCAATCTGGGGCCAACGTCCTGACTTTC.

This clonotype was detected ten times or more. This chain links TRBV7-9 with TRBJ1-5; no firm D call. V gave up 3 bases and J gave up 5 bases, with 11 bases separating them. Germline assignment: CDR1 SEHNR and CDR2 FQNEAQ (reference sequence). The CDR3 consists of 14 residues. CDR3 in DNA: TGTGCCAGCAGCTTGGGAGTAGGGTATCAGCCCCAGCATTTT. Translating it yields CASSLGVGYQPQHF.

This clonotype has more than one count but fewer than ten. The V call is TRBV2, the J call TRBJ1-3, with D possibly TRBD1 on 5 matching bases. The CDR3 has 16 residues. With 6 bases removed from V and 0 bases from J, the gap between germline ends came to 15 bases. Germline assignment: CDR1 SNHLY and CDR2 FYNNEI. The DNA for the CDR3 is TGTGCCAGCAGCCGACAACAGGCCGGCTCTGGAAACACCATATATTTT. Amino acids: CASSRQQAGSGNTIYF.